This T cell receptor (beta chain) came from a study of blood T cell repertoires in COVID-19. For the study at large: Samples of COVID-19 (acute and convalescent) were obtained from the United States, Italy and Spain. Sources were T cells, B-cell-depleted T cells, or PBMCs; the material itself was cDNA or gDNA.

CDR3 size: 14 residues. Trimming at V came to 4 bases and at J to 4 bases, leaving 5 bases not matched to a gene. Germline loops: CDR1 MGHDK, CDR2 SYGVNS. In the authors' methods: It was from reference gene primer amplification that nucleated cell counts were estimated. Profiled with immunoSEQ multiplex PCR; TCRdb holds only in-frame clones, not every one. The DNA was the basis for D and trimming; V, J and clone size are from that table. The sample yields fewer than 200,000 clones, 80% to 90% seen once. The sequenced sample was peripheral blood. This receptor was taken from a man between 18 and 35 years old who had recovered from COVID-19. The genes are TRBV25-1 and TRBJ1-1; 8 positions agree with TRBD1. CDR3 amino acids: CASSASRGLTEAFF. The CDR3 nucleotides are TGTGCCAGCAGTGCAAGCAGGGGGCTCACTGAAGCTTTCTTT.